The clone carrying this TCR beta chain was picked up many times. What it recognizes is unknown. The data originate from a study of cytomegalovirus exposure and HLA in healthy donors. Primers for the PCR totalled 60 Vbeta and 13 Jbeta. TCRdb keeps only in-frame clones here, not all; method: immunoSEQ multiplex PCR. The sample consists of approximately 80,000 clones, 78% of them appearing once. Nominal health characterized the donors when sampled, though unrecorded immune exposures were likely. Study-level points and caveats: It was shown in a later analysis that HLA-associated TCR beta chains were more clonally expanded than other, equally common chains. A reported reduction in N-insertions relative to the approximately 670-donor mean was seen in an Asian-associated ancestry cluster in a later analysis. In vitro checks showed that a few CMV-associated chains really do target CMV antigens.

From germline, CDR1 is SEHNR and CDR2 FQNEAQ (reference sequence). The CDR3 has 15 amino acids. Losses at the gene ends were 5 bases for V and 3 bases for J; bases not matched to a gene: 6. V usage is TRBV7-9 and J usage is TRBJ2-7, with 11 bases aligning to TRBD2. The sample consisted of PBMCs. The source of this sequence is a male donor in good health and CMV-seropositive. This chain's CDR3 is CASSPPGLADYEQYF. The DNA for the CDR3 is TGTGCCAGCAGCCCACCGGGACTAGCGGACTACGAGCAGTACTTC.